This passage covers 11 T cell receptor beta chains from one sample sequenced in a study of tumor and adjacent non-tumor tissue in lung cancer. RNA was extracted from bulk tissue without any cell sorting. TCRbeta libraries were built with three rounds of nested PCR, modified from ARM-PCR. A single record per CDR3 protein comes from TCRdb applying MiXCR to the multiplex PCR reads. The sample shows about 200,000 distinct CDR3 sequences, about 76% of them seen only once. The material sequenced was lung tumor tissue. These receptors were obtained from a man aged 55 to 70 with non-small cell lung cancer.

The V gene is TRBV6-2 or TRBV6-3, the J gene TRBJ2-7; TRBD2 matches at 7 bases. The end of the DNA is better explained by TRBJ2-1, so the J call may be wrong. Germline V CDR1 and CDR2: MNHEY, SVGEGT. The CDR3 covers 14 residues. DNA of the CDR3: TGTGCCAGTACCCGGGGCGGGAGTTCCTACGAGCAGTTCTTC. Protein product: CASTRGGSSYEQFF.

V usage is TRBV20-1 and J usage is TRBJ2-7; TRBD2 matches 7 bases. Trimming removed 0 bases from V and 5 bases from J; junction bases left unmatched: 10. Germline V gene lookup returns CDR1 DFQATT and CDR2 SNEGSKA (reference sequence). There are 15 residues in the CDR3. The CDR3 DNA reads TGCAGTGCTAGAGATTCGGCTAGCGGAGGGGACGAGCAGTACTTC. Residues: CSARDSASGGDEQYF.

This clonotype showed up many times. The rearrangement joins TRBV20-1 to TRBJ2-3, with a tentative D call TRBD2 (5 bases). This CDR3 spans 16 amino acids. Germline V gives CDR1 DFQATT, CDR2 SNEGSKA (reference sequence). The V and J ends lost 3 bases and 2 bases respectively, with 18 bases between them. As DNA, the CDR3 is TGCAGTGCTAGCGTGACTTCAGGAGGCTCCACAGATACGCAGTATTTT. It translates to CSASVTSGGSTDTQYF.

The chain employs TRBV5-6 and TRBJ1-2, with 7 bases fitting TRBD1. The germline CDR1 and CDR2 sequences are SGHDT and YYEEEE. J gave up 10 bases and V 1 base, and 10 bases lay outside the gene matches. The CDR3 length is 14 residues. CDR3 nucleotide sequence: TGTGCCAGCAGCTTGAGCCAGGGTCAGGGGGACTACACCTTC. Its translation is CASSLSQGQGDYTF.

The chain employs TRBV11-3 and TRBJ1-1; D is unresolved. Trimming shortened V by 6 bases and J by 6 bases, and 17 bases separated the two germline ends. Germline CDR1 SGHNT, CDR2 YENEEA. This CDR3 is 14 amino acids long. CDR3 sequence reads: CASSSEWRWSEAFF. The DNA of the CDR3 is TGTGCCAGCAGTTCCGAGTGGAGGTGGTCTGAAGCTTTCTTT.

V usage is TRBV20-1 and J usage is TRBJ2-7, with D perhaps matching TRBD1 (6 bases). The CDR3 is 15 residues long. V was shortened by 8 bases and J by 9 bases, with 29 bases between the two germline ends. CDR1 DFQATT and CDR2 SNEGSKA come from the germline V gene (reference sequence). This CDR3 reads CSTTNIRDTGRAQYF. Here the CDR3 DNA reads TGCAGTACTACAAACATCCGGGACACCGGGCGGGCGCAGTACTTC.

As for this clonotype: Just one base apart from a much larger clone, this may be a read error. V and J are TRBV29-1 and TRBJ2-1; no clear D. The CDR3 length is 14 residues. V was pared by 5 bases and J by 7 bases, with 18 bases between. Germline V CDR1 and CDR2: SQVTM, ANQGSEA. As DNA, the CDR3 is TGCAGCGTTAAGGCCTCGAATCTGGCAAATGAGCAGTTCTTC. Translated, it gives CSVKASNLANEQFF.

This chain links TRBV20-1 with TRBJ2-5; D is undetermined. CDR1 is DFQATT, CDR2 SNEGSKA, per germline (reference sequence). Trimming left V 6 bases short and J 4 bases short, with 9 bases between. There are 11 residues in the CDR3. This CDR3 reads CSAQKGETQYF. Here the CDR3 DNA reads TGCAGTGCCCAAAAGGGAGAGACCCAGTACTTC.

In regard to this clonotype: Likely a read error: the CDR3 ends without its conserved phenylalanine or tryptophan. The chain joins TRBV5-5 to TRBJ2-4, with TRBD1 matching 7 bases. Germline V lookup: CDR1 SGHKS, CDR2 YYEKEE (reference sequence). The CDR3 sequence is 14 residues long. V gave up 4 bases and J gave up 1 base; unmatched junction bases: 2. The CDR3 is CASSPGQAKNIQYL. CDR3 nucleotide sequence: TGTGCCAGCAGCCCGGGACAGGCCAAAAACATTCAGTACTTA.

This clonotype was picked up one time. A much larger clone sits a single nucleotide away, making a read error possible. The chain combines TRBV20-1 with TRBJ2-1; 13 bases are shared with TRBD2. J gave up 2 bases and V 6 bases, and 10 bases lay outside the gene matches. The CDR3 consists of 17 residues. The germline V gene encodes CDR1 DFQATT and CDR2 SNEGSKA (reference sequence). The CDR3: CSAAGLAGVTTYNEQFF. CDR3 DNA sequence: TGCAGTGCCGCAGGACTAGCGGGAGTAACCACCTACAATGAGCAGTTCTTC.

This clonotype has more than one count but fewer than ten. The chain is built from TRBV20-1 and TRBJ1-2, with TRBD1 matching over 8 bases. The CDR3 extends over 16 amino acids. Losses at the gene ends were 8 bases for V and 7 bases for J; bases not matched to a gene: 21. The V gene's germline CDR1 is DFQATT and CDR2 SNEGSKA (reference sequence). CDR3 loop: CSTNAGTGNPRIGYTF. In DNA, the CDR3 is TGCAGTACGAACGCCGGGACAGGAAACCCGCGGATTGGCTACACCTTC.